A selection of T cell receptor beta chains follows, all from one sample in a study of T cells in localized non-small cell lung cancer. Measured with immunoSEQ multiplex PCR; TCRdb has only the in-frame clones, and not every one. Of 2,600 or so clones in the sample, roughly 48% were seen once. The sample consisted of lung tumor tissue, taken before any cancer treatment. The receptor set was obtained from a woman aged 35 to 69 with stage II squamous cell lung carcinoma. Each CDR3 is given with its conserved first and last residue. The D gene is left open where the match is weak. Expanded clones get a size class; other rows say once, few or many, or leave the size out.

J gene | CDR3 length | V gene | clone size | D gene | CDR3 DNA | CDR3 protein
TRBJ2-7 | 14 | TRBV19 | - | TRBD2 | TGTGCCAGTAGTGGGGCTAGCGGGAGCTACGAGCAGTACTTC | CASSGASGSYEQYF
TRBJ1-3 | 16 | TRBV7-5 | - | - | TGTGCCAGCAGCTGGGGCAAGGGCCGCTCTGGAAACACCATATATTTT | CASSWGKGRSGNTIYF
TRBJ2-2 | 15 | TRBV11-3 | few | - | TGTGCCAGCAGCTTAAACTGGGTGAACACCGGGGAGCTGTTTTTT | CASSLNWVNTGELFF
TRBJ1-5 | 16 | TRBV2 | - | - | TGTGCCAGCAGTAAAAGGGACCAGTATAGCAATCAGCCCCAGCATTTT | CASSKRDQYSNQPQHF
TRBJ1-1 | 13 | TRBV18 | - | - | TGTGCCAGTCATTCGACAGTAAACACTGAAGCTTTCTTT | CASHSTVNTEAFF
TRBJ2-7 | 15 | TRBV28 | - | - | TGTGCCAGCAGCCGGCGTGGGATGAGCTCCTACGAGCAGTACTTC | CASSRRGMSSYEQYF
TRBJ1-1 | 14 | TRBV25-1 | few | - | TGTGCCAGCAGTGGGAGACAGGAGAACACTGAAGCTTTCTTT | CASSGRQENTEAFF
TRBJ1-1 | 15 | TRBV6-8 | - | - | TGTGCCAGCAGTTACTCGCGGGGGGCGAGGACTGAAGCTTTCTTT | CASSYSRGARTEAFF
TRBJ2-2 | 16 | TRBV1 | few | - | TGCGCCAGCAGCCAAGACCCACCCAAGGCCACCGGGGAGCTGTTTTTT | CASSQDPPKATGELFF
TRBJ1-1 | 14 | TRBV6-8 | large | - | TGTGCCAGCGACCCCCTCGGGAGGGGCACTGAAGCTTTCTTT | CASDPLGRGTEAFF
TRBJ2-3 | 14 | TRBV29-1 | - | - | TGCAGCGTTGATGGGAGAGACTCTGCAGATACGCAGTATTTT | CSVDGRDSADTQYF
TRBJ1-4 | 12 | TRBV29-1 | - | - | TGCAGCGCCCGAAGGGGGAATGAAAAACTGTTTTTT | CSARRGNEKLFF
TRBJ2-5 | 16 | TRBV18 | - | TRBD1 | TGTGCCAGCTCACCCTGGGACAGTTCCGAGGGAGAGACCCAGTACTTC | CASSPWDSSEGETQYF
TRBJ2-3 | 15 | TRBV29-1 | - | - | TGCAGCGTTGCGCGGGATCAGGGAAGCACAGATACGCAGTATTTT | CSVARDQGSTDTQYF
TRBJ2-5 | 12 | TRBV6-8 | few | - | TGTGCCAGCAGAACCGAGGGGGGGACCCAGTACTTC | CASRTEGGTQYF
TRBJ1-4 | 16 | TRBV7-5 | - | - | TGTGCCAGCAGCCCCCGAAGGGTACGAACTAATGAAAAACTGTTTTTT | CASSPRRVRTNEKLFF
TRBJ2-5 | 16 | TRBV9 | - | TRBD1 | TGTGCCAGCAGCGTTGACGGGACAGGGCTCCAAGAGACCCAGTACTTC | CASSVDGTGLQETQYF
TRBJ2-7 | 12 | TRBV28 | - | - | TGTGCCAGCACCCCTCCAAGGGGTCCCCAGTACTTC | CASTPPRGPQYF
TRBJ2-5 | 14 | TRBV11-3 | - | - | TGTGCCAGCAGCGGACCGGGGGTCGCGGAGACCCAGTACTTC | CASSGPGVAETQYF